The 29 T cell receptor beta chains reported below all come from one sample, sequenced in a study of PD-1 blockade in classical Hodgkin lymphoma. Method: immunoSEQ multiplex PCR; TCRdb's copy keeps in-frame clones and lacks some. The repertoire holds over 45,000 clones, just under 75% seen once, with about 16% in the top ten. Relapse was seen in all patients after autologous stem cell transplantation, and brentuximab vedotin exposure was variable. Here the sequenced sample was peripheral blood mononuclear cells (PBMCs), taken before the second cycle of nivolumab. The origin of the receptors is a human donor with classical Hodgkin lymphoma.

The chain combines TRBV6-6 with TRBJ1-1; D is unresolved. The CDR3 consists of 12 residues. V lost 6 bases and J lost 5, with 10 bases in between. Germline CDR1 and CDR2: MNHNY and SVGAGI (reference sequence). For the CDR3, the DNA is TGTGCCAGCAGCTTGTACCAAACTGAAGCTTTCTTT. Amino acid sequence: CASSLYQTEAFF.

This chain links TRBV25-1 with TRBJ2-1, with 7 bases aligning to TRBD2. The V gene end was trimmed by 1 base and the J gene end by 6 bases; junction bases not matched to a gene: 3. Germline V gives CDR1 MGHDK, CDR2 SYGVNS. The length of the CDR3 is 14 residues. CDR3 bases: TGTGCCAGCAGTGAATCCACTAGCGCCAATGAGCAGTTCTTC. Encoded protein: CASSESTSANEQFF. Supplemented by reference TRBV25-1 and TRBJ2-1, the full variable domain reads EADIYQTPRYLVIGTGKKITLECSQTMGHDKMYWYQQDPGMELHLIHYSYGVNSTEKGDLSSESTVSRIRTEHFPLTLESARPSHTSQYLCASSESTSANEQFFGPGTRLTVL.

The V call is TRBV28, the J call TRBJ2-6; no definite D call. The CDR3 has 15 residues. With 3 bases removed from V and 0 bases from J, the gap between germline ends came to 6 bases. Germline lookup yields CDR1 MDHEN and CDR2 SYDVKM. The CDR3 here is CASSLPISGANVLTF. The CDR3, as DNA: TGTGCCAGCAGTTTGCCGATCTCTGGGGCCAACGTCCTGACTTTC.

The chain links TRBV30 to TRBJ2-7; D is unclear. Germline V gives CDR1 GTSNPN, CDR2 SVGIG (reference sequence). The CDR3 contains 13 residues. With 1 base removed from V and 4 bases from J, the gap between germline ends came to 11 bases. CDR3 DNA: TGTGCCTGGAGTGGTATTGACCTATACGAGCAGTACTTC. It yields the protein CAWSGIDLYEQYF.

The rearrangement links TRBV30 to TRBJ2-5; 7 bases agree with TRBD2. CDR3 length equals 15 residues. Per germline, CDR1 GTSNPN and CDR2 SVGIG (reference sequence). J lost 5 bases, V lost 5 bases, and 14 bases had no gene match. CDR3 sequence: CAWGAGLGGSETQYF. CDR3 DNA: TGTGCCTGGGGGGCGGGTCTGGGCGGGAGTGAGACCCAGTACTTC. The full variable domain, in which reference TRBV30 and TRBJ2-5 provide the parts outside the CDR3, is SQTIHQWPATLVQPVGSPLSLECTVEGTSNPNLYWYRQAAGRGLQLLFYSVGIGQISSEVPQNLSASRPQDRQFILSSKKLLLSDSGFYLCAWGAGLGGSETQYFGPGTRLLVL.

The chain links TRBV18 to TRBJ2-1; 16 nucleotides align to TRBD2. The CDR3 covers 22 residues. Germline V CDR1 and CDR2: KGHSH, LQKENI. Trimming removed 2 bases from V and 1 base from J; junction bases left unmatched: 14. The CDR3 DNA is TGTGCCAGCTCACCATTTTACCCTTTGGGACTAGCGGGAGGGACTTCCTACAATGAGCAGTTCTTC. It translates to CASSPFYPLGLAGGTSYNEQFF.

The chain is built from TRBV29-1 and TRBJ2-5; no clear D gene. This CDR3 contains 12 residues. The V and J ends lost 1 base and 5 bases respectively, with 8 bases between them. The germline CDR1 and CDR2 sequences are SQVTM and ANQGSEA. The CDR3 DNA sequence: TGCAGCGTTGAAGGGTTGGGGGAGACCCAGTACTTC. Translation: CSVEGLGETQYF.

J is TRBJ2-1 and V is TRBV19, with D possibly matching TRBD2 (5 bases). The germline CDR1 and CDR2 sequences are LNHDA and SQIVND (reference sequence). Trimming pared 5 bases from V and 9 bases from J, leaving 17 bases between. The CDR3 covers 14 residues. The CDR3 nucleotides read TGTGCCAGTAGTGACTATAGGCCCAGGAGTGAGCAGTTCTTC. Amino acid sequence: CASSDYRPRSEQFF.

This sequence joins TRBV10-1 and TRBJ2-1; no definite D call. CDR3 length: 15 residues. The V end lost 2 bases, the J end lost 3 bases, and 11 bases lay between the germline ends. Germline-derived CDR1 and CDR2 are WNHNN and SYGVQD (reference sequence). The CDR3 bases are TGCGCCAGCAGTGAGGAGTCTAGTCTCTACAATGAGCAGTTCTTC. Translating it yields CASSEESSLYNEQFF.

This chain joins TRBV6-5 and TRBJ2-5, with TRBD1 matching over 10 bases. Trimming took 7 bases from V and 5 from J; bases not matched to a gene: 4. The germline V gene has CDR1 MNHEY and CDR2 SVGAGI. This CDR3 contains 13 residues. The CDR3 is CASNRDRGETQYF. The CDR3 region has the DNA TGTGCCAGCAACCGGGACAGGGGCGAGACCCAGTACTTC.

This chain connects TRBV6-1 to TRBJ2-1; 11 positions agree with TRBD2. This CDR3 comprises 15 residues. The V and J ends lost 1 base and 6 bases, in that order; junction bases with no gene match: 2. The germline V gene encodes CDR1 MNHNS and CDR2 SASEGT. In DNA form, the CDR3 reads TGTGCCAGCAGTGAAGGGACTAGCGGGTCCAATGAGCAGTTCTTC. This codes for CASSEGTSGSNEQFF.

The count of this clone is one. CDR3 in amino acids: CASSPRTGGPYEQYF. As DNA, the CDR3 is TGTGCCAGCTCACCCAGGACAGGGGGGCCCTACGAGCAGTACTTC. The chain joins TRBV18 to TRBJ2-7, with TRBD1 matching 10 bases. J gave up 2 bases and V 3 bases, and 4 bases lay outside the gene matches. The CDR3 runs 15 residues. From germline, CDR1 is KGHSH and CDR2 LQKENI.

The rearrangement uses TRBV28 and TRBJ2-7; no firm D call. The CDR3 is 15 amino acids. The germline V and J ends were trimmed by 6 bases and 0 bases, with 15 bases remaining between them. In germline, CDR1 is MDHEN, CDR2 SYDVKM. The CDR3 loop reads CASSALDGSSYEQYF. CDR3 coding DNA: TGTGCCAGCAGCGCCCTCGACGGCAGCTCCTACGAGCAGTACTTC.

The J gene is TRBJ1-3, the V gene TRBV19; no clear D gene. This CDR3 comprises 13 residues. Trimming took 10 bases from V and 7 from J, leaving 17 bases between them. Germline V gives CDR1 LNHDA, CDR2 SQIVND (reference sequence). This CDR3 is CATDPPRGNTIYF. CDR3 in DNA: TGTGCCACCGACCCCCCCAGAGGCAACACCATATATTTT.

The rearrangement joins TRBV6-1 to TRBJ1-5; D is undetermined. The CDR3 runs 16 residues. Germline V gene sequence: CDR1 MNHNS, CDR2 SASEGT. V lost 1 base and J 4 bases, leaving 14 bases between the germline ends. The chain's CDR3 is CASSEGAQGRNQPQHF. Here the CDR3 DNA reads TGTGCCAGCAGTGAAGGTGCACAAGGGCGAAATCAGCCCCAGCATTTT.

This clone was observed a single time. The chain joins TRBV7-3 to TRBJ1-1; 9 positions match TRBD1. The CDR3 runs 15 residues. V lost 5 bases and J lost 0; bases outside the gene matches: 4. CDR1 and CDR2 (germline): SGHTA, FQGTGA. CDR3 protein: CASSPGTGMNTEAFF. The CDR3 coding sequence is TGTGCCAGCAGCCCCGGGACAGGGATGAACACTGAAGCTTTCTTT. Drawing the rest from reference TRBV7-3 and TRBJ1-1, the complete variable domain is GAGVSQTPSNKVTEKGKYVELRCDPISGHTALYWYRQSLGQGPEFLIYFQGTGAADDSGLPNDRFFAVRPEGSVSTLKIQRTERGDSAVYLCASSPGTGMNTEAFFGQGTRLTVV.

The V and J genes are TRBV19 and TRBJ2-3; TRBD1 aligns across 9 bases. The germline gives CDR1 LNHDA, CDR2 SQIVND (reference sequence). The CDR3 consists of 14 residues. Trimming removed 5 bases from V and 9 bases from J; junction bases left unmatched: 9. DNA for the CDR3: TGTGCCAGTAGTCCCTCCCGGGACAGGGACACGCAGTATTTT. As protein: CASSPSRDRDTQYF.

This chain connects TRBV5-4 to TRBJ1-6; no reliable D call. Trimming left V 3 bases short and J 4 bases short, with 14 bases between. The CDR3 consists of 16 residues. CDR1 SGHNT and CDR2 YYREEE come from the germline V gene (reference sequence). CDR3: CASSSRKSGYNSPLHF. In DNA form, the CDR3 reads TGTGCCAGCAGCTCGAGAAAGTCCGGGTATAATTCACCCCTCCACTTT.

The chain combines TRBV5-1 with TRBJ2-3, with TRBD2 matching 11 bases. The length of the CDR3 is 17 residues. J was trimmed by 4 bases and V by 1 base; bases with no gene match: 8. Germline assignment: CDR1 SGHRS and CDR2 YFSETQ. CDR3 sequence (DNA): TGCGCCAGCAGCTTGACACTAGCGGGAGTAGGGGCAGATACGCAGTATTTT. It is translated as CASSLTLAGVGADTQYF.

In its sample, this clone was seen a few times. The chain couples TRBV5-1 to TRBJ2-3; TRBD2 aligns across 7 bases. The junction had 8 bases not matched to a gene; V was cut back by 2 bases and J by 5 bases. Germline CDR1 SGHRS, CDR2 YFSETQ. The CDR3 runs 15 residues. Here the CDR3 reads CASSFRQGGVDTQYF. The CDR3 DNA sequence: TGCGCCAGCAGCTTCCGGCAGGGAGGGGTAGATACGCAGTATTTT.

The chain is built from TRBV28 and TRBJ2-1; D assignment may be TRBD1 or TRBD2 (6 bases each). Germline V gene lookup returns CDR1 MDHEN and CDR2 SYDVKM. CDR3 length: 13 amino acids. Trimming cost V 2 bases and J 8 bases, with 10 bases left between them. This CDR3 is CASSLERGDEQFF. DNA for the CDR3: TGTGCCAGCAGTTTAGAAAGGGGGGATGAGCAGTTCTTC.

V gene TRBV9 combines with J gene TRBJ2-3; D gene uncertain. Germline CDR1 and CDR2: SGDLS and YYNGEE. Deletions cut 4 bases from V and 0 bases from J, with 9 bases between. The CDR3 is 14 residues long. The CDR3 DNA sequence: TGTGCCAGCAGCCCCCGGATCAGCACAGATACGCAGTATTTT. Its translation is CASSPRISTDTQYF.

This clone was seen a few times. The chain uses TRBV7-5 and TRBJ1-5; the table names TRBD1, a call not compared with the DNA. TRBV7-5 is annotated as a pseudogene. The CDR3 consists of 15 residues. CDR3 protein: CVRSLAETGNQPQHF. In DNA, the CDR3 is TGTGTCAGAAGCTTAGCGGAGACAGGCAATCAGCCCCAGCATTTT.

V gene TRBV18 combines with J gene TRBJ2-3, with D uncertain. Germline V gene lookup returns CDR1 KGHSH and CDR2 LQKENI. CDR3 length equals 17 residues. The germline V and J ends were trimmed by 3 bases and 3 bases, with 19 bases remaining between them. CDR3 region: CASSPLVSLGFTDTQYF. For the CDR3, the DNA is TGTGCCAGCTCACCCCTAGTTTCGTTGGGTTTTACAGATACGCAGTATTTT.

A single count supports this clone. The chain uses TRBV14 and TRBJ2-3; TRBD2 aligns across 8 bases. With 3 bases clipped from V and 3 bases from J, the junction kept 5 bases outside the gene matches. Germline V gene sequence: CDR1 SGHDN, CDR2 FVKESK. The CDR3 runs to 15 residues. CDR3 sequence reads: CASSHRLARTDTQYF. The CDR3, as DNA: TGTGCCAGCAGCCACCGACTAGCGAGGACAGATACGCAGTATTTT. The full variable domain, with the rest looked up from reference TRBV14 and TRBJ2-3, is EAGVTQFPSHSVIEKGQTVTLRCDPISGHDNLYWYRRVMGKEIKFLLHFVKESKQDESGMPNNRFLAERTGGTYSTLKVQPAELEDSGVYFCASSHRLARTDTQYFGPGTRLTVL.

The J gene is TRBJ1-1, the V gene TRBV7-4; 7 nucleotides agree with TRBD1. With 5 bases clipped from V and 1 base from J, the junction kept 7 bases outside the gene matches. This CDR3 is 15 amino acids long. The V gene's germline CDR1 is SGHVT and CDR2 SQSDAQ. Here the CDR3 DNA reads TGTGCCAGCAGCGGACGCCAGGGGGAGAACACTGAAGCTTTCTTT. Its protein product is CASSGRQGENTEAFF.

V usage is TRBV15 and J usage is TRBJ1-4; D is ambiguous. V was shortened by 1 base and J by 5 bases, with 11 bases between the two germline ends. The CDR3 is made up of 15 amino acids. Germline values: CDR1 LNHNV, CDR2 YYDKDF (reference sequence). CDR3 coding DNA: TGTGCCACCAGCAGAGCGACGACCACAAATGAAAAACTGTTTTTT. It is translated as CATSRATTTNEKLFF.

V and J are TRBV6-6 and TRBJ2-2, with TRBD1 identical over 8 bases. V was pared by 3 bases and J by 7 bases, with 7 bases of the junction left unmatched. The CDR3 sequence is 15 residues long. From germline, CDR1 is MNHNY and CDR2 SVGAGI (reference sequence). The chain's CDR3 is CASSYGTGFDGELFF. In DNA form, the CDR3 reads TGTGCCAGCAGTTATGGGACAGGCTTTGACGGGGAGCTGTTTTTT.

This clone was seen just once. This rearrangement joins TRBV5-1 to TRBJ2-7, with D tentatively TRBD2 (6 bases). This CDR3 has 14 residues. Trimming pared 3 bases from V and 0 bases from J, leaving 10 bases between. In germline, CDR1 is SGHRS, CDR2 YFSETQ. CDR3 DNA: TGCGCCAGCAGCTGGAGGGGTAGCTCCTACGAGCAGTACTTC. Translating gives CASSWRGSSYEQYF.